This TCR beta chain comes out of a study of shared clonotypes between healthy human individuals. About the study: Donors had three CD4 naive, three CD4 memory, two CD8 naive and one CD8 memory plate apiece. Whole-study results and caveats: There were few donors, and this limited the genetic and exposure-history diversity represented.

The assay used deep level. The method was immunoSEQ multiplex PCR; TCRdb's version includes in-frame clones alone and lacks a portion of them. The sample has roughly 2.4 million clones, approximately 95% seen once; the top ten hold about 0.13%. All donors were Caucasian adults living in Nashville, Tennessee. Trimming left V 0 bases short and J 4 bases short, with 8 bases between. The CDR3 totals 14 residues. Per germline, CDR1 KGHSH and CDR2 LQKENI. On this clone itself: Its specificity is not known.

Sequenced: naive CD4+ T cells sorted from blood. Subset noted: CD45RA+ positively selected. The chain couples TRBV18 to TRBJ2-3, with unresolved D. This clonotype was obtained from a man younger than 35 in good health. CDR3 in amino acids: CASSPPTDPDTQYF. CDR3 sequence (DNA): TGTGCCAGCTCACCACCGACCGATCCAGATACGCAGTATTTT.